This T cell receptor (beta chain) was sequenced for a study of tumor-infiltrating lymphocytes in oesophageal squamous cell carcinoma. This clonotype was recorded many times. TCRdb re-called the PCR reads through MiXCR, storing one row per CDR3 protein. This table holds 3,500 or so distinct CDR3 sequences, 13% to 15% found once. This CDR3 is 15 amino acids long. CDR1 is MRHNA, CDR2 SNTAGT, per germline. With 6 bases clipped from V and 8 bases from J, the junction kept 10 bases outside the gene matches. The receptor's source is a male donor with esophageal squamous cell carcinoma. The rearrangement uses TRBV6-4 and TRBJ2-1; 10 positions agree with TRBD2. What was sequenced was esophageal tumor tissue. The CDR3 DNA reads TGTGCCAGCAGCAAGCGGGGGGGCCTCTTCCATGAGCAGTTCTTC. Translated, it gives CASSKRGGLFHEQFF.